The T cell receptor (beta chain) under discussion was sequenced for a study of T cells in Graves' hyperthyroidism and ophthalmopathy. RNA transcripts provided the source from which TCR beta CDR3 regions were amplified. TCR CDR3 regions were first amplified by RT-PCR with HTBI primers. TCRdb used MiXCR to reprocess the multiplex PCR reads, holding one entry per CDR3 protein. The data contain some 490,000 distinct CDR3 sequences, 15% to 20% of them singletons. From germline, CDR1 is MNHNS and CDR2 SASEGT. Unmatched junction bases numbered 3, after V lost 6 bases and J lost 1 base. CDR3 size: 15 residues.

This clonotype was obtained from a woman in her thirties with Graves' ophthalmopathy. The sequenced material came from blood. The V and J genes are TRBV6-1 and TRBJ2-6, with 7 bases aligning to TRBD1. This chain's CDR3 is CASRQQGSGANVLTF. DNA for the CDR3: TGTGCCAGCAGGCAACAGGGGTCTGGGGCCAACGTCCTGACTTTC.